A single sample gave rise to the 4 T cell receptor beta chains below, sequenced in a study of response to subunit inactivated influenza vaccine. MiXCR was run by TCRdb on the RT-PCR reads, yielding one entry per CDR3 protein. The top ten clones hold 7.5% to 8% of a sample with roughly 650,000 distinct CDR3 sequences, approximately 14% of them seen once. This specimen was PBMCs from blood, taken less than 15 days before vaccination. These TCRs come from a man in his fifties who received an inactivated influenza vaccine.

V usage is TRBV3-1 and J usage is TRBJ2-2; D unclear. The germline V and J ends were trimmed by 1 base and 7 bases, with 13 bases remaining between them. This CDR3 spans 15 amino acids. Germline V gives CDR1 LGHDT, CDR2 YNNKEL (reference sequence). The CDR3 region has the DNA TGTGCCAGCAGCCAAGGATCGGGCTTGTACGGGGAGCTGTTTTTT. This codes for CASSQGSGLYGELFF.

This clonotype was recorded a few times. The rearrangement uses TRBV20-1 and TRBJ2-3; D is ambiguous. The length of the CDR3 is 11 residues. Germline lookup yields CDR1 DFQATT and CDR2 SNEGSKA (reference sequence). The ends were cut back, 7 bases at V and 0 bases at J, with 5 bases in the middle. DNA of the CDR3: TGCAGTGGAACTAGCACAGATACGCAGTATTTT. Protein sequence: CSGTSTDTQYF.

This clonotype was picked up a small number of times. This rearrangement joins TRBV10-1 to TRBJ2-5; D may match TRBD1 or TRBD2 (5 bases each). V gave up 6 bases and J gave up 1 base, with 21 bases separating them. Germline loops: CDR1 WNHNN, CDR2 SYGVQD (reference sequence). CDR3 length equals 17 residues. As DNA, the CDR3 is TGCGCCAGCAGCCGGCAAACGTACCGGGACCCCCAAGAGACCCAGTACTTC. Protein: CASSRQTYRDPQETQYF.

There are a few counts of this clonotype. This chain links TRBV10-3 with TRBJ2-1, with 7 bases lining up with TRBD1. Per the germline V gene, CDR1 is ENHRY and CDR2 is SYGVKD. The ends lost 6 bases at V and 2 bases at J; junction bases unmatched: 13. The CDR3 loop spans 17 amino acids. The CDR3 nucleotides are TGTGCCATCAGCCCAGTGGGGGACAGAGGAACCTACAATGAGCAGTTCTTC. Its protein is CAISPVGDRGTYNEQFF.